This T cell receptor (beta chain) was captured by sequencing in a study of OX40 agonist ivuxolimab in advanced cancers. This clone was counted a single time. The CDR3 has 15 residues. The J segment lost 3 bases and the V segment lost 5 bases, leaving 7 bases of the junction unmatched. CDR1 is LNHDA, CDR2 SQIVND, per germline (reference sequence). The data were produced by immunoSEQ multiplex PCR, yet TCRdb's version contains in-frame clones alone and is incomplete. The table lists around 47,000 clones, 80% of them singletons. This receptor was identified in an adult with an advanced solid tumor such as melanoma, head and neck, liver or kidney cancer. V and J are TRBV19 and TRBJ2-7; 10 nucleotides agree with TRBD1. The specimen comprised CD4+ or CD8+ T cells sorted from blood, sampled in a trial of the OX40 agonist ivuxolimab. The CDR3 region has the DNA TGTGCCAGTAGTCCTCCGGGACAGGGGAACTACGAGCAGTACTTC. This translates into CASSPPGQGNYEQYF.